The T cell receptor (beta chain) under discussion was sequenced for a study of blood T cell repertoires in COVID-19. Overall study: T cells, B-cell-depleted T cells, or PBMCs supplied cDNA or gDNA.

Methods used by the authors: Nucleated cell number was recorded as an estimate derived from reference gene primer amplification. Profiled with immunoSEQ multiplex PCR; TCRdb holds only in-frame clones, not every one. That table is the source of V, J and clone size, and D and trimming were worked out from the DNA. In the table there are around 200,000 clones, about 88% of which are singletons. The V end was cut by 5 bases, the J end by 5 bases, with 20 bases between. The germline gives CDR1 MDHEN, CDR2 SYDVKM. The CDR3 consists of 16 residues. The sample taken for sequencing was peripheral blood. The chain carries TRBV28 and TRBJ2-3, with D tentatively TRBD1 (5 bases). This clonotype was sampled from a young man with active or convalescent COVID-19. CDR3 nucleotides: TGTGCCAGCAGTCCCCAGGGTTTGATCCGACAAGATACGCAGTATTTT. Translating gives CASSPQGLIRQDTQYF.